This TCR beta chain originates from a study of PD-1 blockade in classical Hodgkin lymphoma. Overall study results and limits: Nivolumab starters within 1 year of ASCT were excluded. CD4+ TCR diversity rose significantly by C4D1, and CD8+ TCR diversity did not.

Regarding this clone: Antigen unknown.

Here immunoSEQ multiplex PCR was the method, and the copy in TCRdb shows in-frame clones only, minus some. The table shows approximately 28,000 clones, with over 60% occurring only once. Every single patient, without exception, relapsed after autologous stem cell transplantation, and brentuximab vedotin exposure varied. It was by magnetic negative selection that CD4+ T cells were purified from thawed PBMCs. V lost 3 bases to trimming and J lost 5 bases, with 26 bases between them. The germline V gene encodes CDR1 SGHRS and CDR2 YFSETQ. The CDR3 is made up of 18 amino acids. Here the sequenced sample was CD4+ T cells from blood, taken at baseline. This sequence joins TRBV5-1 and TRBJ1-1; D remains unclear. This receptor was taken from a human donor with classical Hodgkin lymphoma. CDR3 bases: TGCGCCAGCAGCTATTTCCCCCTTGGGGATATGGGTGGGACTGAAGCTTTCTTT. This gives the protein CASSYFPLGDMGGTEAFF.